The sequence of this TCR beta chain was determined in a study of beta chain features in type 1 diabetes. This CDR3 has 14 residues. The ends were cut back, 0 bases at V and 1 base at J, with 7 bases in the middle. Germline-derived CDR1 and CDR2 are SGHRS and YFSETQ. The authors reverse transcribed all of the isolated RNA, so sequencing captured expressed TCRB transcripts. Here immunoSEQ multiplex PCR was the method, and the copy in TCRdb shows in-frame clones only, minus some. The data contain under 50,000 clones, over 50% of them singletons. Heparinised blood was drawn once per donor, averaging roughly 120 mL. Post-sort purity exceeded 98% for all sorted populations.

The clonotype comes from a woman younger than 35 in good health. V is TRBV5-1 and J is TRBJ1-2; D gene uncertain. The sample comprised Tregs from blood. The CDR3 sequence is CASSLAGNNYGYTF. The CDR3 bases are TGCGCCAGCAGCTTGGCAGGAAATAACTATGGCTACACCTTC.